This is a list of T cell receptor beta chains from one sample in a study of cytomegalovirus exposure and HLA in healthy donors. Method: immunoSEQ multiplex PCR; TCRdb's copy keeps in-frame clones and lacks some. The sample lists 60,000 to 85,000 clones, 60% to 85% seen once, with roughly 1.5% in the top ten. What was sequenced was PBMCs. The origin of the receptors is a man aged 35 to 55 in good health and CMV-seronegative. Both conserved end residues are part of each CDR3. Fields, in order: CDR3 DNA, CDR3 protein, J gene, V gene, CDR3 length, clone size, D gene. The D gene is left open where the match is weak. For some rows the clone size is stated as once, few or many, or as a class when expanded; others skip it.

DNA: TGTGCCTGGAGTGGTGGGGGGGTAACATTCCTTGGCACAGATACGCAGTATTTT
CDR3: CAWSGGGVTFLGTDTQYF
J: TRBJ2-3
V: TRBV30
length: 18
size: .
D: TRBD2

DNA: TGTGCCAGCAGTTTATGGCGCGCGGCGGACACTGAAGCTTTCTTT
CDR3: CASSLWRAADTEAFF
J: TRBJ1-1
V: TRBV28
length: 15
size: .
D: .

DNA: TGTGCCAGCAGCTTCGGGAGGGATCAGCCCCAGCATTTT
CDR3: CASSFGRDQPQHF
J: TRBJ1-5
V: TRBV7-2
length: 13
size: .
D: .

DNA: TGCAGTTTGGCAAGAGATACGCAGTATTTT
CDR3: CSLARDTQYF
J: TRBJ2-3
V: TRBV20-1
length: 10
size: few
D: .

DNA: TGCAGTGCCAGACAGGGCTACGAGCAGTACTTC
CDR3: CSARQGYEQYF
J: TRBJ2-7
V: TRBV20-1
length: 11
size: few
D: TRBD1

DNA: TGTGCCTGGAGTACCCAGACAGGGGTGGGCTACACCTTC
CDR3: CAWSTQTGVGYTF
J: TRBJ1-2
V: TRBV30
length: 13
size: .
D: TRBD1

DNA: TGTGCCAGCAGCTTAGGGCGGGGCAGTAGCACAGATACGCAGTATTTT
CDR3: CASSLGRGSSTDTQYF
J: TRBJ2-3
V: TRBV11-3
length: 16
size: .
D: .

DNA: TGTGCCACCGGGGAGCGGGTATCCTACAATGAGCAGTTCTTC
CDR3: CATGERVSYNEQFF
J: TRBJ2-1
V: TRBV10-3
length: 14
size: .
D: .

DNA: TGCGCCAGCAGCTTGGTCCAGGGGAACACTGAAGCTTTCTTT
CDR3: CASSLVQGNTEAFF
J: TRBJ1-1
V: TRBV5-1
length: 14
size: few
D: .

DNA: TGTGCCACCAACCGGGACATCCCCTACGAGCAGTACTTC
CDR3: CATNRDIPYEQYF
J: TRBJ2-7
V: TRBV6-1
length: 13
size: .
D: .

DNA: TGTGCCGGGGAGACGGGAGTAGAGGGGGAGCTGTTTTTT
CDR3: CAGETGVEGELFF
J: TRBJ2-2
V: TRBV6-6
length: 13
size: .
D: .

DNA: TGTGCCAGCTCACAAACACAGGGATCCACTGAAGCTTTCTTT
CDR3: CASSQTQGSTEAFF
J: TRBJ1-1
V: TRBV18
length: 14
size: .
D: .

DNA: TGCAGCGTTATAGCGGGAGGGTACACAGATACGCAGTATTTT
CDR3: CSVIAGGYTDTQYF
J: TRBJ2-3
V: TRBV29-1
length: 14
size: few
D: TRBD2

DNA: TGTGCCAGCAGTTTAAGGAGGGGAGGGGACACCGGGGAGCTGTTTTTT
CDR3: CASSLRRGGDTGELFF
J: TRBJ2-2
V: TRBV6-8
length: 16
size: .
D: TRBD2

DNA: TGTGCCAGCAGCGACGGCCAGGCTGGAAACACCATATATTTT
CDR3: CASSDGQAGNTIYF
J: TRBJ1-3
V: TRBV5-6
length: 14
size: .
D: .

DNA: TGCGCCAGCAGTCAATCGGCTCCGTCGTCCTACGAGCAGTACTTC
CDR3: CASSQSAPSSYEQYF
J: TRBJ2-7
V: TRBV23-1
length: 15
size: .
D: .

DNA: TGCGCCAGCAGCCTGAGCACAGATACGCAGTATTTT
CDR3: CASSLSTDTQYF
J: TRBJ2-3
V: TRBV5-1
length: 12
size: .
D: .

DNA: TGCGCCATACAGGGTAACACCGGGGAGCTGTTTTTT
CDR3: CAIQGNTGELFF
J: TRBJ2-2
V: TRBV10-2
length: 12
size: .
D: .

DNA: TGTGCCAGTAGTATAACACCAGGTTACGAGCAGTACTTC
CDR3: CASSITPGYEQYF
J: TRBJ2-7
V: TRBV19
length: 13
size: .
D: .

DNA: TGTGCCAGCAGCCCAGCCCCAGGACAGGGGGGTTCCTACGAGCAGTACTTC
CDR3: CASSPAPGQGGSYEQYF
J: TRBJ2-7
V: TRBV7-8
length: 17
size: .
D: TRBD1

DNA: TGTGCCAGCAGCTTAGACCCAGCGGGAGAGGGTGAGCAGTTCTTC
CDR3: CASSLDPAGEGEQFF
J: TRBJ2-1
V: TRBV11-2
length: 15
size: .
D: TRBD2

DNA: TGTGCCAGTAGGAGGGACTTAAGCTCCTACGAGCAGTACTTC
CDR3: CASRRDLSSYEQYF
J: TRBJ2-7
V: TRBV19
length: 14
size: .
D: .

DNA: TGTGCCAGCAGCCTTGCCCTGAGCGGGACCTACAATGAGCAGTTCTTC
CDR3: CASSLALSGTYNEQFF
J: TRBJ2-1
V: TRBV7-2
length: 16
size: .
D: TRBD2

DNA: TGCGCCAGCAGCCAAAAAACAGGGGGCTATGGCTACACCTTC
CDR3: CASSQKTGGYGYTF
J: TRBJ1-2
V: TRBV4-1
length: 14
size: .
D: TRBD1

DNA: TGTGCCAGCAGCTTATCAGTGACTAGCGGGGACCCGCAAGAGACCCAGTACTTC
CDR3: CASSLSVTSGDPQETQYF
J: TRBJ2-5
V: TRBV7-6
length: 18
size: .
D: TRBD2

DNA: TGTGCCAGCAGCTTAGTATCTAGCTCTGGGGCCAACGTCCTGACTTTC
CDR3: CASSLVSSSGANVLTF
J: TRBJ2-6
V: TRBV7-2
length: 16
size: .
D: .

DNA: TGTGCCAGCAGCTTAAAACCGGGACTAGGAGGTGAGCAGTTCTTC
CDR3: CASSLKPGLGGEQFF
J: TRBJ2-1
V: TRBV7-9
length: 15
size: few
D: TRBD2

DNA: TGTGCCAGCAAGCTCTCGTCGGGACAGGGGTACGAGCAGTACTTC
CDR3: CASKLSSGQGYEQYF
J: TRBJ2-7
V: TRBV2
length: 15
size: .
D: TRBD1

DNA: TGTGCCAGCAGCTGGGGGGGAAACAAAAACATTCAGTACTTC
CDR3: CASSWGGNKNIQYF
J: TRBJ2-4
V: TRBV5-6
length: 14
size: .
D: TRBD2

DNA: TGTGCCAGCAGCCGAGACAGGGGGCTTACCTACGAGCAGTACTTC
CDR3: CASSRDRGLTYEQYF
J: TRBJ2-7
V: TRBV7-9
length: 15
size: .
D: TRBD1

DNA: TGTGCCAGCAGTGAAGGGACAGGTCCCTACGAGCAGTACTTC
CDR3: CASSEGTGPYEQYF
J: TRBJ2-7
V: TRBV6-1
length: 14
size: .
D: TRBD1